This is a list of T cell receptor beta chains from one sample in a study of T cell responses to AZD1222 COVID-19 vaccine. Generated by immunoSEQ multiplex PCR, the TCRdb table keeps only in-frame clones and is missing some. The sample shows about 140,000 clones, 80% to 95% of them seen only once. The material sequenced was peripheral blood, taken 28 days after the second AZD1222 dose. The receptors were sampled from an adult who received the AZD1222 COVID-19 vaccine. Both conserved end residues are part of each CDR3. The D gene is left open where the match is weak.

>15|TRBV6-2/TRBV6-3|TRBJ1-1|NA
TGTGCCAGCAGTTACTCGAGTTTTACGAACACTGAAGCTTTCTTT
CASSYSSFTNTEAFF
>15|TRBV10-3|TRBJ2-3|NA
TGTGCCATCAGTGACGGACAGCCGAGCACAGATACGCAGTATTTT
CAISDGQPSTDTQYF
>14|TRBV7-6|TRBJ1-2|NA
TGTGCCAGCAGCTTTGGGGGGACACGAAAGCACTACACCTTC
CASSFGGTRKHYTF
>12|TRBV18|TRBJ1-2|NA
TGTGCCAGCTCCCCCAACCAGGATGGCTACACCTTC
CASSPNQDGYTF
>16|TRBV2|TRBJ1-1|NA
TGTGCCAGCAGTGAAGACATTAGGGTCGGGGGCACTGAAGCTTTCTTT
CASSEDIRVGGTEAFF
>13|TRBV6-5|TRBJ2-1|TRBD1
TGTGCCAGCTCTTGGACAGGGGGCAATGAGCAGTTCTTC
CASSWTGGNEQFF
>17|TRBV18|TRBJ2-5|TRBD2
TGTGCCAGCTCCCTCGGACTAGCGGGGGGTCTTCAGGGGACCCAGTACTTC
CASSLGLAGGLQGTQYF
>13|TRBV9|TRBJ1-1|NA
TGTGCCAGCAGCGTACAGATCAACACTGAAGCTTTCTTT
CASSVQINTEAFF
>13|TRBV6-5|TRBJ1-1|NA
TGTGCCAGCAGTCGCGGGGTGAACACTGAAGCTTTCTTT
CASSRGVNTEAFF
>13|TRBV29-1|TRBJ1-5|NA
TGCAGCGTTCTTGAACAGAGCAATCAGCCCCAGCATTTT
CSVLEQSNQPQHF
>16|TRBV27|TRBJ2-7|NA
TGTGCCAGCAGTTTATCGATGCGGGGACCTTCCTACGAGCAGTACTTC
CASSLSMRGPSYEQYF
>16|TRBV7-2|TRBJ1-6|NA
TGTGCCAGCAGCTTAGTTACCACAGCCTATAATTCACCCCTCCACTTT
CASSLVTTAYNSPLHF
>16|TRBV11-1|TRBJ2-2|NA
TGTGCCAGCAGCCCCTGGAGGGCGAGGGACACCGGGGAGCTGTTTTTT
CASSPWRARDTGELFF
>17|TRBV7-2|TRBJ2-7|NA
TGTGCCAGCAGCTTAGCGCTAGGACTACCGGGCCCCTACGAGCAGTACTTC
CASSLALGLPGPYEQYF
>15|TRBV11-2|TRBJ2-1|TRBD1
TGTGCCAGCGCCGAGACAGGGGACTTCTTCAATGAGCAGTTCTTC
CASAETGDFFNEQFF
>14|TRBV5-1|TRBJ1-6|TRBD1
TGCGCCAGCAGCTGGGACAGGGGTCATTCACCCCTCCACTTT
CASSWDRGHSPLHF
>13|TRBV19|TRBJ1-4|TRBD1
TGTGCCTGCCGGGGACAGGGCTTTGAAAAACTGTTTTTT
CACRGQGFEKLFF
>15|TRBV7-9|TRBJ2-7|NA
TGTGCCAGCAGCTTAGTTGGCGGAGTATCCTACGAGCAGTACTTC
CASSLVGGVSYEQYF
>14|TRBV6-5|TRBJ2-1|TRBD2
TGTGCCAGCAGTCGACCGGGACTAGCTGGAGAGCAGTTCTTC
CASSRPGLAGEQFF
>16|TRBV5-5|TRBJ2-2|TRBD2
TGTGCCAGCAGCTTCCTTCTAGCGGAGAACACCGGGGAGCTGTTTTTT
CASSFLLAENTGELFF
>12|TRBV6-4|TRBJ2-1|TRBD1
TGTGCCACCCGGGACAGGGGGAATGAGCAGTTCTTC
CATRDRGNEQFF
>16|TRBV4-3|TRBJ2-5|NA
TGCGCCAGCAGCCAAGAACGGACCGGGATTTCGGAGACCCAGTACTTC
CASSQERTGISETQYF
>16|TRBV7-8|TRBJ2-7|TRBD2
TGTGCCAGCAGCACACGACTAGCGGGGGGCTCCTACGAGCAGTACTTC
CASSTRLAGGSYEQYF
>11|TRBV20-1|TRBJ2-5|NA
TGCAGTGCTAGACAGAAAGAGACCCAGTACTTC
CSARQKETQYF
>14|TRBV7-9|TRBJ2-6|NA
TGTGCCAGCAGAGCCAGTGCAGGGGCCAACGTCCTGACTTTC
CASRASAGANVLTF
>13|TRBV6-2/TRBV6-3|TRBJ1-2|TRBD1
TGTGCCAGCAGTTACTCGGACAGGCCCGACTACACCTTC
CASSYSDRPDYTF